One sample yielded the 17 T cell receptor beta chains listed below, sequenced in a study of post-analysis software for immune sequencing data. TCR beta libraries were prepared from cDNA with unique molecular identifiers. TCRdb ran MiXCR on the PCR reads and lists one entry per CDR3 protein. The sample has about 260,000 distinct CDR3 sequences, 35% to 45% seen once; the top ten hold under 5.5%. Their antigens remain unidentified. Notes on the study in general: Compared with controls, patients had more of 4 or 5 TRBV segments, including TRBV5-6, TRBV5-1 and TRBV20-1.

Sample: blood. The origin of the receptors is a girl aged 10-17 years with multiple sclerosis.

This clonotype occurred many times. This chain uses TRBV10-3 with TRBJ2-1, with 9 positions matching TRBD2. The ends lost 5 bases at V and 0 bases at J; junction bases unmatched: 5. CDR1 is ENHRY, CDR2 SYGVKD, per germline. This CDR3 region has 16 residues. CDR3 protein: CAISPAGGSSYNEQFF. For the CDR3, the DNA is TGTGCCATCAGTCCAGCGGGAGGAAGCTCCTACAATGAGCAGTTCTTC.

The rearrangement joins TRBV20-1 to TRBJ1-4; D possibly corresponds to TRBD1 (6 bases). Germline V gene lookup returns CDR1 DFQATT and CDR2 SNEGSKA (reference sequence). This CDR3 is built from 13 residues. V lost 0 bases and J lost 7, with 9 bases in between. CDR3 sequence reads: CSAREGAGEKLFF. The DNA for the CDR3 is TGCAGTGCTAGAGAGGGGGCAGGTGAAAAACTGTTTTTT.

This clonotype has more than one count but fewer than ten. The V gene is TRBV24-1, the J gene TRBJ2-5, with TRBD2 identical over 7 bases. The length of the CDR3 is 16 residues. The junction had 11 bases not matched to a gene; V was cut back by 5 bases and J by 3 bases. In germline, CDR1 is KGHDR, CDR2 SFDVKD. The CDR3: CATSGPYSSGKETQYF. The CDR3, as DNA: TGTGCCACCAGTGGGCCTTACTCTAGCGGTAAAGAGACCCAGTACTTC.

The rearrangement joins TRBV7-8 to TRBJ2-7, with TRBD1 identical over 7 bases. This CDR3 comprises 14 residues. Germline V gives CDR1 SGHVS, CDR2 FQNEAQ. The ends lost 5 bases at V and 6 bases at J; junction bases unmatched: 10. The CDR3 sequence: CASSARQGVGEQYF. DNA of the CDR3: TGTGCCAGCAGCGCGAGACAGGGAGTGGGCGAGCAGTACTTC. Looking up the rest from reference TRBV7-8 and TRBJ2-7 gives the full variable domain: GAGVSQSPRYKVAKRGQDVALRCDPISGHVSLFWYQQALGQGPEFLTYFQNEAQLDKSGLPSDRFFAERPEGSVSTLKIQRTQQEDSAVYLCASSARQGVGEQYFGPGTRLTVT.

The chain carries TRBV3-1 and TRBJ2-3; D gene ambiguous. The CDR3 sequence is 15 residues long. Trimming stripped 0 bases from V and 4 bases from J, with 11 bases between. Germline CDR1 is LGHDT and CDR2 is YNNKEL (reference sequence). The CDR3: CASSQDFSAADTQYF. CDR3 coding DNA: TGTGCCAGCAGCCAAGATTTCAGCGCGGCAGATACGCAGTATTTT.

V gene TRBV27 combines with J gene TRBJ2-1; perhaps TRBD2 as D (6 bases). Germline V gene data show CDR1 as MNHEY and CDR2 as SMNVEV (reference sequence). CDR3 size: 13 residues. Trimming shortened V by 3 bases and J by 7 bases, and 10 bases separated the two germline ends. In nucleotides, the CDR3 is TGTGCCAGCAGTTTTCCGGGGGTAAATGAGCAGTTCTTC. Its protein is CASSFPGVNEQFF.

This clonotype has only a few counts. One end of the junction is discordant with germline, which a read error may explain. The chain combines TRBV5-5 with TRBJ2-1; either TRBD1 or TRBD2 may fit D (5 bases each). The CDR3 totals 16 residues. CDR1 and CDR2 (germline): SGHKS, YYEKEE (reference sequence). The CDR3 sequence is CANSLGGTVSYNEQFF. The CDR3 region has the DNA TGTGCCAACAGCTTGGGTGGGACGGTGTCCTACAATGAGCAGTTCTTC.

Worth noting for this clonotype: It may be a read error: a sequence one base away is much more abundant. V gene TRBV24-1 combines with J gene TRBJ2-3, with D possibly matching TRBD1 (5 bases). The CDR3 has 14 residues. Trimming took 4 bases from V and 6 from J, leaving 13 bases between them. The germline V gene has CDR1 KGHDR and CDR2 SFDVKD. CDR3 nucleotide sequence: TGTGCCACCAGTGAGTTGCAGGGCCTGGATACGCAGTATTTT. Translation gives CATSELQGLDTQYF.

On this clonotype itself: Given a much more abundant clone one base away, this may be a read error. Without the conserved terminal phenylalanine or tryptophan, this CDR3 likely stems from a read error. The chain joins TRBV5-1 to TRBJ1-2; 9 bases map to TRBD1. Germline V gives CDR1 SGHRS, CDR2 YFSETQ. This CDR3 is built from 13 residues. V gave up 4 bases and J gave up 7 bases; unmatched junction bases: 5. The CDR3 loop is CASSAGQGPGYTV. The CDR3 nucleotides read TGCGCCAGCAGCGCGGGACAGGGTCCTGGCTACACCGTC.

V is TRBV4-1 and J is TRBJ1-2; TRBD1 matches 8 bases. V shed 1 base, J shed 4 bases, and the junction held 14 bases outside the gene matches. The CDR3 loop spans 18 amino acids. CDR1 is MGHRA, CDR2 YSYEKL, per germline. The CDR3 DNA follows: TGCGCCAGCAGCCAAGCTCCAACAGGGGGACATCGTTTCTATGGCTACACCTTC. Translation gives CASSQAPTGGHRFYGYTF.

This clonotype was observed a few times. The J gene is TRBJ2-5, the V gene TRBV10-3; D is ambiguous. Germline loops: CDR1 ENHRY, CDR2 SYGVKD. The CDR3 runs 12 residues. V shed 2 bases and J shed 4 bases, with 5 bases lying between them. In DNA, the CDR3 is TGTGCCATCAGTGAGATGAGAGAGACCCAGTACTTC. This sequence encodes CAISEMRETQYF.

V is TRBV20-1 and J is TRBJ2-7, with D tentatively TRBD1 (5 bases). CDR3 length equals 14 residues. Germline CDR1 reads DFQATT; CDR2 reads SNEGSKA (reference sequence). Trimming stripped 0 bases from V and 4 bases from J, with 13 bases between. In DNA form, the CDR3 reads TGCAGTGCTAGAGACGACAGTAGTTTGTACGAGCAGTACTTC. It is translated as CSARDDSSLYEQYF.

This clonotype was recorded many times. V usage is TRBV15 and J usage is TRBJ1-5; no reliable D call. Trimming pared 0 bases from V and 0 bases from J, leaving 12 bases between. CDR3 length equals 17 residues. Germline assignment: CDR1 LNHNV and CDR2 YYDKDF (reference sequence). CDR3 region: CATSRDQRSLSNQPQHF. The CDR3, as DNA: TGTGCCACCAGCAGAGATCAGAGGTCACTTAGCAATCAGCCCCAGCATTTT.

There are a few counts of this clonotype. This chain uses TRBV7-8 with TRBJ2-1, with D possibly matching TRBD2 (7 bases). Trimming left V 5 bases short and J 2 bases short, with 16 bases between. The germline V gene has CDR1 SGHVS and CDR2 FQNEAQ. The CDR3 is made up of 16 amino acids. CDR3 sequence (DNA): TGTGCCAGCAGCCCCTATGGGGGGGGCACCTACAATGAGCAGTTCTTC. This codes for CASSPYGGGTYNEQFF.

This clonotype was seen a few times. This could be a read error, since a much larger clone is one nucleotide away. The chain has TRBV24-1 and TRBJ2-3; D not resolved. Looked up from germline, CDR1 is KGHDR and CDR2 is SFDVKD. The CDR3 covers 15 residues. CDR3 amino acids: CTTSVTSVVTDTQYF. CDR3 bases: TGTACCACCAGTGTCACGTCAGTTGTTACAGATACGCAGTATTTT.

This clonotype occurred many times. The rearrangement joins TRBV7-9 to TRBJ1-1; 12 positions match TRBD1. Looked up from germline, CDR1 is SEHNR and CDR2 is FQNEAQ (reference sequence). V dropped 6 bases and J dropped 6; count of bases not matched to a gene: 8. The CDR3 sequence is 15 residues long. This CDR3 reads CASSFTGTGGSEAFF. DNA of the CDR3: TGTGCCAGCAGTTTCACCGGGACAGGGGGCTCTGAAGCTTTCTTT.

In this sample, this clonotype turned up many times. The chain has TRBV29-1 and TRBJ2-1; TRBD2 matches 7 bases. This CDR3 is built from 15 residues. The germline gives CDR1 SQVTM, CDR2 ANQGSEA. The junction had 11 bases not matched to a gene; V was cut back by 3 bases and J by 6 bases. As DNA, the CDR3 is TGCAGCGTTGATGAGGGCGGGAGTTCGACCAATGAGCAGTTCTTC. This encodes CSVDEGGSSTNEQFF.